Shown below are 10 T cell receptor beta chains from a single sample sequenced in a study of cytomegalovirus exposure and HLA in healthy donors. Primers included in the PCR were 60 Vbeta and 13 Jbeta primers. Only in-frame clones appear in the TCRdb table, and some are missing; sequencing was by immunoSEQ multiplex PCR. The sample lists around 200,000 clones; around 77% were seen once. The sample comprised PBMCs. The receptor set was obtained from a man aged 25-45 years in good health and CMV-seronegative.

V and J are TRBV7-3 and TRBJ1-1, with D perhaps TRBD1 (5 bases). The CDR3 consists of 13 residues. V dropped 5 bases and J dropped 4 bases, with 11 bases sitting between them. Per the germline V gene, CDR1 is SGHTA and CDR2 is FQGTGA. The CDR3 region is CASSLGGGTEAFF. The CDR3 nucleotides read TGTGCCAGCAGCCTTGGGGGGGGCACTGAAGCTTTCTTT.

The rearrangement links TRBV27 to TRBJ1-5; 9 positions match TRBD1. J lost 5 bases, V lost 6 bases, and 11 bases had no gene match. The CDR3 length is 16 residues. Germline CDR1 MNHEY, CDR2 SMNVEV (reference sequence). As DNA, the CDR3 is TGTGCCAGCAGCCCGCGGGACAGGGACACTCATCAGCCCCAGCATTTT. This codes for CASSPRDRDTHQPQHF.

This chain joins TRBV27 and TRBJ2-2, with 9 bases fitting TRBD2. The germline V gene has CDR1 MNHEY and CDR2 SMNVEV (reference sequence). The CDR3 runs to 15 residues. V shed 5 bases, J shed 3 bases, and the junction held 4 bases outside the gene matches. The CDR3 is CASSPGLADTGELFF. As DNA, the CDR3 is TGTGCCAGCAGTCCGGGACTAGCCGACACCGGGGAGCTGTTTTTT.

V and J are TRBV7-3 and TRBJ2-7, with TRBD1 as a possible D gene (5 bases). Trimming removed 0 bases from V and 2 bases from J, with 11 bases in between. This CDR3 has 15 amino acids. Germline CDR1 and CDR2: SGHTA and FQGTGA. The CDR3 sequence: CASSLTGAPPYEQYF. The DNA for the CDR3 is TGTGCCAGCAGCTTAACAGGGGCCCCACCCTACGAGCAGTACTTC. The full variable domain, completed using reference TRBV7-3 and TRBJ2-7, is GAGVSQTPSNKVTEKGKYVELRCDPISGHTALYWYRQSLGQGPEFLIYFQGTGAADDSGLPNDRFFAVRPEGSVSTLKIQRTERGDSAVYLCASSLTGAPPYEQYFGPGTRLTVT.

This sequence joins TRBV28 and TRBJ1-1; D unclear. CDR1 and CDR2 (germline): MDHEN, SYDVKM. CDR3 length equals 13 residues. V dropped 6 bases and J dropped 5 bases, with 13 bases sitting between them. The CDR3 DNA follows: TGTGCCAGCAGGCTAAGCGGTCCTACTGAAGCTTTCTTT. Protein product: CASRLSGPTEAFF.

This chain links TRBV6-5 with TRBJ2-7; 8 bases are a match to TRBD1. V was pared by 2 bases and J by 2 bases, with 5 bases of the junction left unmatched. The germline gives CDR1 MNHEY, CDR2 SVGAGI. CDR3 length equals 15 residues. The CDR3 nucleotides read TGTGCCAGCAGTTACGGGCAGGGGGCCCCCTACGAGCAGTACTTC. This sequence encodes CASSYGQGAPYEQYF.

The chain couples TRBV7-8 to TRBJ2-7; 14 bases agree with TRBD2. V lost 3 bases to trimming and J lost 5 bases; unmatched junction nucleotides: 6. The CDR3 has 16 residues. CDR1 and CDR2 from the germline V gene are SGHVS and FQNEAQ. The CDR3 here is CASSFGTSGRFNEQYF. As DNA, the CDR3 is TGTGCCAGCAGCTTCGGGACTAGCGGGAGATTCAACGAGCAGTACTTC.

This chain uses TRBV9 with TRBJ1-3; D not certain. V lost 3 bases to trimming and J lost 8 bases, with 15 bases between them. This CDR3 spans 14 amino acids. Germline V gene data show CDR1 as SGDLS and CDR2 as YYNGEE. CDR3 sequence (DNA): TGTGCCAGCAGCGCACTTACTCGCGGGGACACCATATATTTT. Translating it yields CASSALTRGDTIYF.

The chain combines TRBV6-1 with TRBJ2-5; 8 bases align to TRBD2. Per the germline V gene, CDR1 is MNHNS and CDR2 is SASEGT. This CDR3 has 15 amino acids. Trimming at V came to 4 bases and at J to 4 bases, leaving 8 bases not matched to a gene. The CDR3 region is CASSASPAGAETQYF. CDR3 sequence (DNA): TGTGCCAGCAGTGCAAGCCCAGCGGGAGCAGAGACCCAGTACTTC.

This clone appeared once. V gene TRBV7-3 combines with J gene TRBJ2-1, with D possibly TRBD2 on 5 matching bases. CDR3 length: 13 amino acids. Looked up from germline, CDR1 is SGHTA and CDR2 is FQGTGA. V lost 4 bases and J 10 bases, leaving 14 bases between the germline ends. CDR3 loop: CASSSPAGEEQFF. CDR3 DNA sequence: TGTGCCAGCAGCTCCCCGGCGGGCGAGGAGCAGTTCTTC.